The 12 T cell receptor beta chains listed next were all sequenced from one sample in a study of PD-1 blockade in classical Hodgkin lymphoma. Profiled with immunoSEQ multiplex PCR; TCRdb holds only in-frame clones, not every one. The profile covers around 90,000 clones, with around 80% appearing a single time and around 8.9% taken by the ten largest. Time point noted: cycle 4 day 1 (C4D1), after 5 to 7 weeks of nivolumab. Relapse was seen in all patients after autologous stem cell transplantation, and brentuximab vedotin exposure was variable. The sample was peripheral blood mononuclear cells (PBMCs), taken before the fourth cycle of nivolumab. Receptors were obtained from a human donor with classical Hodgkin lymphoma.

The CDR3 sequence is CAWSVRAENTEAFF. CDR3 DNA: TGTGCCTGGAGTGTACGAGCAGAGAACACTGAAGCTTTCTTT. The rearrangement uses TRBV30 and TRBJ1-1; no firm D call. V was clipped by 0 bases and J by 1 base, with 9 bases between them. Per germline, CDR1 GTSNPN and CDR2 SVGIG (reference sequence). The CDR3 loop spans 14 amino acids.

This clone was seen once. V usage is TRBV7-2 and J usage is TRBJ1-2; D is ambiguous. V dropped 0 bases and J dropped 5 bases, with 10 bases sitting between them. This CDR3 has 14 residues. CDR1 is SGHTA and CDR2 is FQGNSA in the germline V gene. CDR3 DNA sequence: TGTGCCAGCAGCTTAGCGACTCCGGGATATGGCTACACCTTC. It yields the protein CASSLATPGYGYTF.

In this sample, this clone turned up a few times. CDR3 sequence (DNA): TGCGCCAGCAGTCAATCGTGTAGTTCTGGACAGGGTACCTTGTATGGCTACACCTTC. This translates into CASSQSCSSGQGTLYGYTF. This chain joins TRBV23-1 and TRBJ1-2; 8 bases match TRBD1. TRBV23-1 is an open reading frame, and its role is uncertain. This CDR3 region has 19 residues. Trimming took 0 bases from V and 5 from J; bases not matched to a gene: 17.

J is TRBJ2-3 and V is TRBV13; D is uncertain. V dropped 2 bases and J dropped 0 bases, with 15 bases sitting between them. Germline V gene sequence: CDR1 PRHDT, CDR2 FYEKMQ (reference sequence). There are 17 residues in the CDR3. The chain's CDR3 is CASSLRTLGPSTDTQYF. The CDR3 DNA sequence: TGTGCCAGCAGCTTACGGACCTTGGGTCCTAGCACAGATACGCAGTATTTT.

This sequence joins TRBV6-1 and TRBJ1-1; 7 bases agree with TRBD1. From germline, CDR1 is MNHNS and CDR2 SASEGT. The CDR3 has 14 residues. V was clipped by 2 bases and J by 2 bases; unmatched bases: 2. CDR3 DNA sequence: TGTGCCAGCAGTGAATGGGACAGAAACACTGAAGCTTTCTTT. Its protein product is CASSEWDRNTEAFF.

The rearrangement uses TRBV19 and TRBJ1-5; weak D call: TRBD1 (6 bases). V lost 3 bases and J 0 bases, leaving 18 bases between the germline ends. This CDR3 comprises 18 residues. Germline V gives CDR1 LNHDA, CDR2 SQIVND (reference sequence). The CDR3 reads CASSIFLWDTNSNQPQHF. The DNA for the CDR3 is TGTGCCAGTAGTATTTTTTTGTGGGACACAAATAGCAATCAGCCCCAGCATTTT.

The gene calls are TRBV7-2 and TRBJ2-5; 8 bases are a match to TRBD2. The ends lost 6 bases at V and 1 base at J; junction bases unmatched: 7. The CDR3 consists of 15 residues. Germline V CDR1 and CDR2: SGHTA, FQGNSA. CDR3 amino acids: CASRPLAGPQETQYF. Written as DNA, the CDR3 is TGTGCCAGCAGGCCCCTAGCGGGCCCCCAAGAGACCCAGTACTTC.

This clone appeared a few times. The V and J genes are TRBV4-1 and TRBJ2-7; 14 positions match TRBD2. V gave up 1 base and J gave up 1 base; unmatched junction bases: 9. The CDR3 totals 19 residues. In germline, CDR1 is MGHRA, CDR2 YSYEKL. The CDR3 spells CASSQVGLAGGPGSYEQYF. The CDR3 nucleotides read TGCGCCAGCAGCCAAGTAGGACTAGCGGGGGGCCCCGGGTCCTACGAGCAGTACTTC.

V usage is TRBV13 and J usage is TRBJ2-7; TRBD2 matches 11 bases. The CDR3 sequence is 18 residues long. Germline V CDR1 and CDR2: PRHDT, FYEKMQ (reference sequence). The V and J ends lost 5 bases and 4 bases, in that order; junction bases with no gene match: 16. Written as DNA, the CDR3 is TGTGCCAGCAGCGGAACAAAAAGTGGGACTAGCGGAGCGTACGAGCAGTACTTC. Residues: CASSGTKSGTSGAYEQYF.

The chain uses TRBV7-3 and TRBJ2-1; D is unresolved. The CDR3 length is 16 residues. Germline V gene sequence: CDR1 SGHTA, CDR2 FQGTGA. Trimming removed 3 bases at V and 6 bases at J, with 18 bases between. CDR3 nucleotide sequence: TGTGCCAGCAGCTTTCCCCACTCCCCCTGGCTCAATGAGCAGTTCTTC. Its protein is CASSFPHSPWLNEQFF.

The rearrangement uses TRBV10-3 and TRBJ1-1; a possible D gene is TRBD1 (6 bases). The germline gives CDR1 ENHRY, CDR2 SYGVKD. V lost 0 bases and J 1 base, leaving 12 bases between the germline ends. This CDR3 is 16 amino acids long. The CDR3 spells CAISESGGGRNTEAFF. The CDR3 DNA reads TGTGCCATCAGTGAGTCAGGGGGTGGTAGGAACACTGAAGCTTTCTTT.

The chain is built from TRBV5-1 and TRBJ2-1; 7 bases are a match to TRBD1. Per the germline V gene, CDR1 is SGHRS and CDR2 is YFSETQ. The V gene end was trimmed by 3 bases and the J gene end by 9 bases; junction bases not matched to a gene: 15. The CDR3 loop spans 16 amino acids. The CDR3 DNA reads TGCGCCAGCAGCTCCACTGGGGACAGACTTTGGGGTGAGCAGTTCTTC. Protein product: CASSSTGDRLWGEQFF.